These 6 T cell receptor beta chains were all obtained from the same sample, sequenced in a study of long-term antiretroviral therapy in people with HIV. Version v3.0 of the immunoSEQ assay was performed at survey level. Repertoires were generated with immunoSEQ multiplex PCR, while TCRdb's copy carries only in-frame clones and drops some. The sample holds some 27,000 clones, 79% seen once. The source material was unsorted PBMCs, sampled 2.1 years after starting antiretroviral therapy. The receptors were sampled from a man aged 30 to 39 with HIV.

V usage is TRBV11-2 and J usage is TRBJ2-1, with 13 bases lining up with TRBD2. Germline CDR1 reads SGHAT; CDR2 reads FQNNGV. Unmatched junction bases numbered 4, after V lost 1 base and J lost 4 bases. This CDR3 is built from 17 residues. CDR3 sequence (DNA): TGTGCCAGCAGCTTAGGCCTGACTAGCGGGAGGTACAATGAGCAGTTCTTC. The encoded protein is CASSLGLTSGRYNEQFF.

The chain links TRBV19 to TRBJ1-1; D ambiguous. Trimming cost V 6 bases and J 2 bases, with 7 bases left between them. Germline V lookup: CDR1 LNHDA, CDR2 SQIVND (reference sequence). The length of the CDR3 is 12 residues. The CDR3 coding sequence is TGTGCCAGTAGATGGGCCAACACTGAAGCTTTCTTT. Translating it yields CASRWANTEAFF.

The V and J genes are TRBV18 and TRBJ2-2, with 8 bases lining up with TRBD2. The V gene end was trimmed by 4 bases and the J gene end by 6 bases; junction bases not matched to a gene: 10. Germline CDR1 KGHSH, CDR2 LQKENI. The CDR3 consists of 16 residues. The DNA of the CDR3 is TGTGCCAGCTCACTCCCTGGAGCGGGAGATCCCGGGGAGCTGTTTTTT. As protein: CASSLPGAGDPGELFF. Full variable domain (outside the CDR3, taken from reference TRBV18 and TRBJ2-2): NAGVMQNPRHLVRRRGQEARLRCSPMKGHSHVYWYRQLPEEGLKFMVYLQKENIIDESGMPKERFSAEFPKEGPSILRIQQVVRGDSAAYFCASSLPGAGDPGELFFGEGSRLTVL.

This clone has a handful of counts. This chain uses TRBV5-1 with TRBJ1-6, with no clear D. CDR1 is SGHRS and CDR2 is YFSETQ in the germline V gene. The CDR3 has 15 residues. V shed 5 bases and J shed 10 bases, with 19 bases lying between them. In DNA form, the CDR3 reads TGCGCCAGCAGTGACCGGGCGGACCTTAGGTCACCCCTCCACTTT. Translation gives CASSDRADLRSPLHF.

The chain employs TRBV19 and TRBJ1-2, with D perhaps matching TRBD1 (5 bases). V was pared by 2 bases and J by 3 bases, with 10 bases between. This CDR3 region has 14 residues. Looked up from germline, CDR1 is LNHDA and CDR2 is SQIVND (reference sequence). The CDR3 region is CASSITRQHYGYTF. The CDR3 DNA reads TGTGCCAGTAGTATAACCCGACAGCACTATGGCTACACCTTC.

As DNA, the CDR3 is TGCGCCAGCAGACGAGGGGGGGAGTTGAGTGGCTACACCTTC. It yields the protein CASRRGGELSGYTF. The rearrangement uses TRBV4-1 and TRBJ1-2, with a tentative D call TRBD1 (6 bases). The CDR3 extends over 14 amino acids. CDR1 is MGHRA and CDR2 is YSYEKL in the germline V gene. Trimming cost V 6 bases and J 7 bases, with 18 bases left between them.